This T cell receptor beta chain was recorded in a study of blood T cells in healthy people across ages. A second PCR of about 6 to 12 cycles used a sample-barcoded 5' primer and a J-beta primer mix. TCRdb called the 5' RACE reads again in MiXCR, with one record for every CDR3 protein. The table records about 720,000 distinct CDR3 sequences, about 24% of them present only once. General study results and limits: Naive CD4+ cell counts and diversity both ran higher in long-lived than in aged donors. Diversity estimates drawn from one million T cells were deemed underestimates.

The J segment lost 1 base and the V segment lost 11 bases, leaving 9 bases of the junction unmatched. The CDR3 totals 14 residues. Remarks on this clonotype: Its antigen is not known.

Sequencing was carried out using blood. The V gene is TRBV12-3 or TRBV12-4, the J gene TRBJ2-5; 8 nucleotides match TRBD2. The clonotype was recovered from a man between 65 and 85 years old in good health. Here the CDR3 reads CASRPSGPQETQYF. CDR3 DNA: TGTGCCTCACGACCTAGCGGGCCCCAAGAGACCCAGTACTTC.